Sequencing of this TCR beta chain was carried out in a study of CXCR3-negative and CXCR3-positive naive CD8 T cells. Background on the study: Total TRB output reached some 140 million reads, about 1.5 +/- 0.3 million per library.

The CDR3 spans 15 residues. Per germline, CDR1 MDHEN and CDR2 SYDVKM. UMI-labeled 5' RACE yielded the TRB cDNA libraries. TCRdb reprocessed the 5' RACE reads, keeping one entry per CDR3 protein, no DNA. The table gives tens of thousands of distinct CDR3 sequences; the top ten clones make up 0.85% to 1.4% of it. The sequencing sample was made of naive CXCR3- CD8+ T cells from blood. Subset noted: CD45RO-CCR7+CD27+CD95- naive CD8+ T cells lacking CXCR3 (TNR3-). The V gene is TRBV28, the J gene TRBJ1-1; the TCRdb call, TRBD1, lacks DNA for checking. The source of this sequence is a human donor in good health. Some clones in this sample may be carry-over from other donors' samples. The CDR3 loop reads CASSLRDRVYTEAFF.